The clone carrying this T cell receptor (beta chain) was counted between two and nine times. Its antigen is currently unknown. The junction departs from the called germline gene at one end, perhaps through a read error. Newly diagnosed hyperthyroidism patients aged 18 to 65 years had disease lasting under 2 months. Clinical symptoms, serum thyroxine and TRAb, thyroid ultrasound and orbital computed tomography together formed the diagnostic basis. TCR beta CDR3 regions were amplified from RNA. The HTBI primer set was used in a first-round RT-PCR of the TCR CDR3. Each CDR3 protein is one row after TCRdb ran MiXCR on the multiplex PCR reads. The table records 450,000 to 700,000 distinct CDR3 sequences, around 46% of them present only once. The sample originates from a study of T cells in Graves' hyperthyroidism and ophthalmopathy. Study-level points and caveats: A model using 13 V-J features told ophthalmopathy apart from stable hyperthyroidism. Most thyroid clonotypes expanded above 0.001 appeared in blood too.

The CDR3 consists of 17 residues. Germline CDR1 and CDR2: LNHDA and SQIVND (reference sequence). V and J are TRBV19 and TRBJ1-1; 7 bases match TRBD1. The specimen was peripheral blood or thyroid tissue (not recorded which). The origin of this receptor is a woman under 30 with Graves' hyperthyroidism. The DNA for the CDR3 is TGTGCCAGTAGTATAGTAGACAGGGACCCCCGGAACACTGAAGCTTCCTTT. Residues: CASSIVDRDPRNTEASF.